The next 19 T cell receptor beta chains were all read from a single sample in a study of cytomegalovirus exposure and HLA in healthy donors. Primers for the PCR totalled 60 Vbeta and 13 Jbeta. Produced via immunoSEQ multiplex PCR; TCRdb's table is partial and in-frame only. The table records approximately 170,000 clones, around 72% of them present only once. What was sequenced was PBMCs. Source of these receptors: a man aged 50 to 60 in good health and CMV-seronegative.

Regarding this clone: One end of the junction is discordant with germline, which a read error may explain. This chain joins TRBV7-9 and TRBJ1-1; TRBD1 matches 7 bases. This CDR3 comprises 14 residues. Germline CDR1 reads SEHNR; CDR2 reads FQNEAQ (reference sequence). The CDR3 DNA is TGTGCCAGCAGCCTAGCAAGGGGGCAATTTGAAGCTTTCTTT. This encodes CASSLARGQFEAFF.

The V and J genes are TRBV2 and TRBJ2-2; TRBD2 matches 10 bases. J gave up 7 bases and V 6 bases, and 8 bases lay outside the gene matches. The CDR3 sequence is 15 residues long. Germline CDR1 SNHLY, CDR2 FYNNEI. CDR3 DNA sequence: TGTGCCAGCAGAACTTCTAGCGGGGGTATCGGGGAGCTGTTTTTT. It codes for CASRTSSGGIGELFF.

This chain links TRBV25-1 with TRBJ2-5, with a weak D call TRBD2 (5 bases). The V gene's germline CDR1 is MGHDK and CDR2 SYGVNS. CDR3 length: 14 residues. Trimming left V 6 bases short and J 4 bases short, with 15 bases between. Here the CDR3 DNA reads TGTGCCAGCAGCTACGGAGGTAGTCGAGAGACCCAGTACTTC. This translates into CASSYGGSRETQYF.

This clone was seen more than once but under ten times. The rearrangement uses TRBV5-1 and TRBJ1-2; TRBD1 aligns across 7 bases. The CDR3 covers 17 residues. In germline, CDR1 is SGHRS, CDR2 YFSETQ. With 4 bases clipped from V and 3 bases from J, the junction kept 15 bases outside the gene matches. The CDR3 is CASSLRDRPYGDYGYTF. The CDR3 DNA reads TGCGCCAGCAGCCTCCGGGACAGACCATACGGCGACTATGGCTACACCTTC.

There are a few counts of this clone. The rearrangement joins TRBV6-4 to TRBJ2-1, with 10 positions matching TRBD1. The CDR3 is 14 amino acids. Looked up from germline, CDR1 is MRHNA and CDR2 is SNTAGT. V was clipped by 4 bases and J by 9 bases; unmatched bases: 6. The CDR3 loop reads CASSAWGQGTEQFF. CDR3 DNA sequence: TGTGCCAGCAGTGCCTGGGGACAGGGGACTGAGCAGTTCTTC.

This chain uses TRBV10-3 with TRBJ2-7; 9 bases are shared with TRBD1. Germline-derived CDR1 and CDR2 are ENHRY and SYGVKD. CDR3 length equals 18 residues. The trim removed 0 bases at V and 4 bases at J, leaving 13 bases unmatched. This chain's CDR3 is CAISESYIRTGDKYEQYF. DNA of the CDR3: TGTGCCATCAGTGAGTCTTATATCCGGACAGGGGATAAATACGAGCAGTACTTC.

This chain links TRBV6-5 with TRBJ1-2, with 10 bases fitting TRBD1. Germline CDR1 MNHEY, CDR2 SVGAGI. This CDR3 contains 15 residues. After removal of 7 bases from V and 4 bases from J, the junction contained 9 bases not matched to a gene. The CDR3 protein is CASTQTGGSGYGYTF. CDR3 sequence (DNA): TGTGCCAGCACCCAGACAGGGGGCTCGGGCTATGGCTACACCTTC.

The CDR3 DNA is TGCGCCAGCAGCTCCGGACAATACTCCTACGAGCAGTACTTC. Its protein is CASSSGQYSYEQYF. The V call is TRBV5-1, the J call TRBJ2-7; the D gene is possibly TRBD1 (5 bases). Germline values: CDR1 SGHRS, CDR2 YFSETQ. This CDR3 comprises 14 residues. V lost 3 bases, J lost 0 bases, and 10 bases lay in between.

The gene calls are TRBV5-4 and TRBJ2-1, with 9 positions matching TRBD1. Germline lookup yields CDR1 SGHNT and CDR2 YYREEE (reference sequence). With V trimmed by 7 bases and J by 8 bases, 16 bases remained unmatched. There are 16 residues in the CDR3. The CDR3 loop is CASAPQRGQGKDEQFF. The CDR3 DNA reads TGTGCCAGCGCCCCCCAACGCGGACAGGGGAAAGATGAGCAGTTCTTC.

In its sample, this clone was seen a few times. CDR3 amino acids: CASSQDPGRETQYF. The CDR3 bases are TGCGCCAGCAGCCAAGACCCGGGAAGAGAGACCCAGTACTTC. This rearrangement joins TRBV4-1 to TRBJ2-5, with D perhaps TRBD2 (5 bases). The CDR3 loop spans 14 amino acids. V was cut by 0 bases and J by 4 bases, with 9 bases left in between. The V gene's germline CDR1 is MGHRA and CDR2 YSYEKL.

This clone showed up just a few times. The V and J genes are TRBV5-5 and TRBJ2-1; a possible D gene is TRBD1 (6 bases). This CDR3 region has 14 residues. V was shortened by 2 bases and J by 9 bases, with 15 bases between the two germline ends. CDR1 is SGHKS, CDR2 YYEKEE, per germline (reference sequence). The CDR3 spells CASSFGLARGEQFF. As DNA, the CDR3 is TGTGCCAGCAGCTTCGGTCTAGCCAGGGGTGAGCAGTTCTTC.

The chain carries TRBV6-5 and TRBJ2-7; 7 bases fit TRBD1. Germline V gene lookup returns CDR1 MNHEY and CDR2 SVGAGI. J was trimmed by 2 bases and V by 6 bases; bases with no gene match: 10. The CDR3 length is 15 residues. The CDR3 DNA sequence: TGTGCCAGCAGCTCCCCGGGACAGCCAACCTACGAGCAGTACTTC. This encodes CASSSPGQPTYEQYF.

This clone was seen a single time. The chain couples TRBV9 to TRBJ2-5, with 8 nucleotides matching TRBD1. The DNA end is a closer match to TRBJ2-7, so the J assignment may be wrong. The germline V gene encodes CDR1 SGDLS and CDR2 YYNGEE. CDR3 length: 14 residues. CDR3 amino acids: CASSVDRESYEQYF. CDR3 sequence (DNA): TGTGCCAGCAGCGTGGACAGGGAGTCCTACGAGCAGTACTTC.

The chain links TRBV29-1 to TRBJ2-1; possible D gene TRBD1, 5 bases. Between the trimmed V and J ends, which lost 3 bases and 7 bases, there was a span of 19 bases. CDR1 is SQVTM, CDR2 ANQGSEA, per germline. The CDR3 spans 15 residues. CDR3 residues: CSVDRSGAGINEQFF. Written as DNA, the CDR3 is TGCAGCGTTGACAGGTCTGGGGCAGGGATTAATGAGCAGTTCTTC.

This clone was counted between two and nine times. This CDR3 is CASSRTGNNQPQHF. The CDR3 nucleotides are TGTGCCAGCAGCCGGACAGGCAACAATCAGCCCCAGCATTTT. This chain links TRBV7-2 with TRBJ1-5; 7 bases match TRBD1. This CDR3 has 14 amino acids. With V trimmed by 5 bases and J by 3 bases, 4 bases remained unmatched. CDR1 SGHTA and CDR2 FQGNSA come from the germline V gene.

The J gene is TRBJ1-2, the V gene TRBV18; no clear D. The CDR3 covers 16 residues. V lost 3 bases, J lost 4 bases, and 18 bases lay in between. Germline V CDR1 and CDR2: KGHSH, LQKENI. In nucleotides, the CDR3 is TGTGCCAGCTCACCTGGGGATGTCGAGGGCATCTATGGCTACACCTTC. Amino acids: CASSPGDVEGIYGYTF.

J is TRBJ2-1 and V is TRBV27; possible D gene TRBD1, 6 bases. The germline gives CDR1 MNHEY, CDR2 SMNVEV (reference sequence). CDR3 length: 16 amino acids. V lost 0 bases and J 1 base, leaving 10 bases between the germline ends. In nucleotides, the CDR3 is TGTGCCAGCAGTTTATCCGGGACACTTTCCTACAATGAGCAGTTCTTC. This codes for CASSLSGTLSYNEQFF.

The CDR3 here is CASRQTGNTEAFF. The CDR3 DNA is TGTGCCAGCAGACAAACGGGGAACACTGAAGCTTTCTTT. The chain has TRBV6-5 and TRBJ1-1; D is unclear. The germline CDR1 and CDR2 sequences are MNHEY and SVGAGI. Trimming cost V 6 bases and J 1 base, with 9 bases left between them. The CDR3 covers 13 residues.

This chain's CDR3 is CASSQVGGQGGNEQFF. The CDR3 nucleotides read TGTGCCAGCAGCCAAGTTGGGGGACAGGGGGGGAATGAGCAGTTCTTC. The gene calls are TRBV4-2 and TRBJ2-1; TRBD1 agrees at 11 bases. CDR1 is LGHNA, CDR2 YNFKEQ, per germline. Germline trimming cut 1 base from V and 7 bases from J; bases unmatched to any gene: 6. The CDR3 contains 16 residues.